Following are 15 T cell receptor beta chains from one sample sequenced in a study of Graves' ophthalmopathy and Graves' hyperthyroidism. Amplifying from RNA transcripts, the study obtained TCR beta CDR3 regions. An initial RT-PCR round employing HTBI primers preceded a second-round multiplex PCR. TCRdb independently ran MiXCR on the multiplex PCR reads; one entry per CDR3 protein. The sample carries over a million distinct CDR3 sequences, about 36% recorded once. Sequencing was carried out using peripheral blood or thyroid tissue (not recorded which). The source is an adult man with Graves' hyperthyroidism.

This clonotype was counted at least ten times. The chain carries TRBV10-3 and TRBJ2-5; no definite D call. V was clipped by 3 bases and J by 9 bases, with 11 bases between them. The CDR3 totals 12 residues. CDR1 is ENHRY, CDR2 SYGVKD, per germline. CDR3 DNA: TGTGCCATCAGTGACAGGCTAGGTTCCCAGTACTTC. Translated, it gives CAISDRLGSQYF.

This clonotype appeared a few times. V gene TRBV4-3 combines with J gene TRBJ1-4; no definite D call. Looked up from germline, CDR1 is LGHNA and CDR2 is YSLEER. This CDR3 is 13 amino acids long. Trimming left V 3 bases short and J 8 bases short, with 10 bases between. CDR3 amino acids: CASSQDLKEKLFF. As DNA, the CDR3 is TGCGCCAGCAGCCAGGACCTCAAGGAAAAACTGTTTTTT.

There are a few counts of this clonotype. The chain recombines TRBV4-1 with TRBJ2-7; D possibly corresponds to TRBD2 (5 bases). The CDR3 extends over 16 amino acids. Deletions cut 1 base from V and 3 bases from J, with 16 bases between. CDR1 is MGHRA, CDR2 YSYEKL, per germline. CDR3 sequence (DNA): TGCGCCAGCAGCCAAGGTTTTTCCTCTGAGGGCTACGAGCAGTACTTC. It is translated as CASSQGFSSEGYEQYF.

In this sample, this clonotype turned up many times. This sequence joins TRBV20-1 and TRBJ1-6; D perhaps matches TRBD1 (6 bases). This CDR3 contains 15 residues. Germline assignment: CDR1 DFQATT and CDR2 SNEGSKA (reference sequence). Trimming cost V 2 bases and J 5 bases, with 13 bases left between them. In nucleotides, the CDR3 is TGCAGTGCTAGACCGGACAGCGCCAATAATTCACCCCTCCACTTT. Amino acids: CSARPDSANNSPLHF.

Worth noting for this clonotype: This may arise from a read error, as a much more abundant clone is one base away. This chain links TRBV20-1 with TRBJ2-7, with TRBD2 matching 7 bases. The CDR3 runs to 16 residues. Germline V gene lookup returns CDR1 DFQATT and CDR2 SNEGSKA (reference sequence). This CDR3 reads CSAAPRVGGRRGEQCF. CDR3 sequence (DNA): TGCAGTGCCGCGCCCCGGGTGGGGGGGAGGAGAGGAGAGCAGTGCTTC.

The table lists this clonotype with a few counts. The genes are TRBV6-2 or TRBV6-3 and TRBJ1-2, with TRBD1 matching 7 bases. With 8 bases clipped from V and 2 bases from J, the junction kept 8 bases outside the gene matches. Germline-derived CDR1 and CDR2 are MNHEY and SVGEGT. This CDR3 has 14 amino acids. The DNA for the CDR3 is TGTGCCAGCCTCTCCAGGGACAGAAACTATGGCTACACCTTC. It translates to CASLSRDRNYGYTF.

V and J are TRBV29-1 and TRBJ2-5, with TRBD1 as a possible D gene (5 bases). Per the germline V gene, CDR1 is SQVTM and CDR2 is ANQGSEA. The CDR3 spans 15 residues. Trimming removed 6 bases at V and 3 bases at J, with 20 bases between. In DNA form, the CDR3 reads TGCAGCGTAAAAGGGGCTACTGAAATCAAAGAGACCCAGTACTTC. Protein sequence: CSVKGATEIKETQYF.

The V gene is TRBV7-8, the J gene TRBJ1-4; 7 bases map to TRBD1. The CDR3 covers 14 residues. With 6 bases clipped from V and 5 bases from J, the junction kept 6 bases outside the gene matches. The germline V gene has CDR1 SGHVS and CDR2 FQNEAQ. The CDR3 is CASRSGTANEKLFF. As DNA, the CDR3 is TGTGCCAGCAGGTCTGGGACAGCAAATGAAAAACTGTTTTTT.

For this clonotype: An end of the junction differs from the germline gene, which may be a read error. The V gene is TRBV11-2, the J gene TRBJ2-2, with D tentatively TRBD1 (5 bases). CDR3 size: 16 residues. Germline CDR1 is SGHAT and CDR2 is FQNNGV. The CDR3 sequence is CASSHGAQGTTGELFF. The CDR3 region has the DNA TGCGCCAGCAGCCATGGGGCTCAGGGTACCACCGGGGAGCTGTTTTTT.

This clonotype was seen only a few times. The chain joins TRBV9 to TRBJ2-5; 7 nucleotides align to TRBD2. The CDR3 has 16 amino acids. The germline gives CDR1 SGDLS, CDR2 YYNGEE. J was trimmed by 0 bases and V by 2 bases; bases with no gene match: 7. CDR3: CASSVGGGRYQETQYF. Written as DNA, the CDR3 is TGTGCCAGCAGCGTTGGGGGGGGACGGTACCAAGAGACCCAGTACTTC.

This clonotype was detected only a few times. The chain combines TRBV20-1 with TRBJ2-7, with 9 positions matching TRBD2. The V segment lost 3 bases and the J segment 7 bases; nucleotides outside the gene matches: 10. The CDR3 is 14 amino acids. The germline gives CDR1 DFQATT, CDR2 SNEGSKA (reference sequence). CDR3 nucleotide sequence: TGCAGTGCTAGCTCTAGCGGGACCCCCTTTGAGCAGTACTTC. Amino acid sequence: CSASSSGTPFEQYF.

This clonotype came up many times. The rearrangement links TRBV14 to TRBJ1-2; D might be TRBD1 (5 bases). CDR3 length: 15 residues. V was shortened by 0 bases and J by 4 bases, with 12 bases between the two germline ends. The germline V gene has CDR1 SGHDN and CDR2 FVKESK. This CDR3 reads CASSQDATDVYGYTF. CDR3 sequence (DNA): TGTGCCAGCAGCCAAGACGCGACAGACGTCTATGGCTACACCTTC.

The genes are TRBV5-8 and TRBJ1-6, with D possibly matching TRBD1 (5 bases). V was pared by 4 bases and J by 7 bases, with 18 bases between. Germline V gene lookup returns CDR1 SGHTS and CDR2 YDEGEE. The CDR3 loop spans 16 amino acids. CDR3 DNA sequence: TGTGCCAGCAGCACTACTCCGGGACGGCGGAATTCACCCCTCCACTTT. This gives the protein CASSTTPGRRNSPLHF.

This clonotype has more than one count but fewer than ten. The CDR3 DNA follows: TGTGCCAGCAGGCAGGGACTGACTAACTATGGCTACACCTTC. It yields the protein CASRQGLTNYGYTF. The chain joins TRBV12-3 or TRBV12-4 to TRBJ1-2; TRBD1 is a possible D gene (5 bases). The V and J ends lost 6 bases and 0 bases respectively, with 11 bases between them. This CDR3 spans 14 amino acids.

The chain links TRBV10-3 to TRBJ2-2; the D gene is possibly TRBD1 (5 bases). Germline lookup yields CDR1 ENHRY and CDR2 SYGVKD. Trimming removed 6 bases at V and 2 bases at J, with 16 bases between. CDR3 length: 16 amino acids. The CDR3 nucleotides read TGTGCCATCAGGGGCGCAGGGCTACTCAACACCGGGGAGCTGTTTTTT. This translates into CAIRGAGLLNTGELFF.